These T cell receptor beta chains were read from a single sample in a study of T cells after posttransplantation cyclophosphamide. The method was immunoSEQ multiplex PCR; TCRdb's version includes in-frame clones alone and lacks a portion of them. The sample was found to contain some 14,000 clones, and every one recurs. This specimen was PBMCs, taken 950 to 1,200 days after allogeneic stem cell transplant with posttransplant cyclophosphamide. These receptors originate from a female patient in her forties or fifties who received an allogeneic stem cell transplant from a related donor, was CMV-positive, and had no GVHD. A subset of T cells may come from the graft donor. Each CDR3 is given with its conserved first and last residue. A D gene is named only where the DNA matches it firmly. Clone size appears in some rows only: once, few, many, or a class for an expanded clone.

clone_size j_call cdr3_length d_call v_call cdr3_nt cdr3_aa
many TRBJ2-5 14 TRBD1 TRBV19 TGTGCCAGTAGTCCAACAGGGGGAGCGGAGACCCAGTACTTC CASSPTGGAETQYF
many TRBJ2-5 11 NA TRBV25-1 TGTGCCAGCAGTGATCTACGGACCCAGTACTTC CASSDLRTQYF
many TRBJ2-2 15 TRBD2 TRBV19 TGTGCCAGTAGTAGGCCAGCGGGGAGCACCGGGGAGCTGTTTTTT CASSRPAGSTGELFF
many TRBJ2-1 14 TRBD2 TRBV7-3 TGTGCCAGCAGCGCTAGCGGGGGTCTGGGTGAGCAGTTCTTC CASSASGGLGEQFF
few TRBJ1-3 15 NA TRBV21-1 TGTGCCAGCAGCAAAAGGCGGACATCTGGAAACACCATATATTTT CASSKRRTSGNTIYF
few TRBJ2-1 15 TRBD2 TRBV7-9 TGTGCCAGCAGCTTAGTAGCGGGGAATACAAATGAGCAGTTCTTC CASSLVAGNTNEQFF
many TRBJ2-7 15 TRBD1 TRBV7-2 TGTGCCAGCAGCTTAACTAGTACAGGGGGGTACGAGCAGTACTTC CASSLTSTGGYEQYF
NA TRBJ1-1 13 NA TRBV27 TGTGCCAGCAGTAGGGGGACGGCCACTGAAGCTTTCTTT CASSRGTATEAFF
many TRBJ2-5 17 TRBD1 TRBV15 TGTGCCACCAGCAGAGCCGCCGGGACAGGGGGGGGAGAGACCCAGTACTTC CATSRAAGTGGGETQYF
few TRBJ1-2 14 NA TRBV14 TGTGCCAGCAGCCGAATAGTACGGGTGGATGGCTACACCTTC CASSRIVRVDGYTF
many TRBJ2-3 16 TRBD2 TRBV18 TGTGCCAGCTCACCAATGCGGGGGGGGATCACAGATACGCAGTATTTT CASSPMRGGITDTQYF
many TRBJ2-1 15 TRBD2 TRBV7-8 TGTGCCAGCATGAGCGGGGGGGTGGAAGGTAATGAGCAGTTCTTC CASMSGGVEGNEQFF
many TRBJ2-7 13 NA TRBV19 TGTGCCAGTAGTATCCGGGTATCCTACGAGCAGTACTTC CASSIRVSYEQYF
many TRBJ1-5 14 TRBD1 TRBV29-1 TGCAGCGTGAGGGACAGGGGAAGCCATCAGCCCCAGCATTTT CSVRDRGSHQPQHF
NA TRBJ1-1 11 NA TRBV5-1 TGCGCCAGCAGCTCGCAGGGAAGAGCTTTCTTT CASSSQGRAFF
few TRBJ2-1 15 NA TRBV29-1 TGCAGCGCCTCAGGGATAACGGAATCCTACAATGAGCAGTTCTTC CSASGITESYNEQFF
many TRBJ2-5 12 NA TRBV5-1 TGCGCCAGCAGCTCAAGCGTCGGGACCCAGTACTTC CASSSSVGTQYF
many TRBJ1-2 14 NA TRBV5-1 TGCGCCAGCAGCTTGGAAGCGGGTGACTATGGCTACACCTTC CASSLEAGDYGYTF
many TRBJ1-5 17 NA TRBV11-3 TGTGCCAGCAGCTTAGCCCTACGGAGGGCTACCTTTCAGCCCCAGCATTTT CASSLALRRATFQPQHF
many TRBJ1-3 13 TRBD1 TRBV10-3 TGTGCCATCGGACAGGGGGAGGGAAACACCATATATTTT CAIGQGEGNTIYF
many TRBJ1-5 14 NA TRBV18 TGTGCCAGCTCACTTAGCTATAGCAATCAGCCCCAGCATTTT CASSLSYSNQPQHF
many TRBJ1-6 14 NA TRBV28 TGTGCCAGCAGTTTAAGCCCCGGGGGTTCACCCCTCCACTTT CASSLSPGGSPLHF
few TRBJ1-2 13 NA TRBV6-6 TGTGCCAGCAGCCTCGGACAGCTCTATGGCTACACCTTC CASSLGQLYGYTF
few TRBJ2-7 15 NA TRBV9 TGTGCCAGCAGTTTCAGGCAGGGGACGGCATACGAGCAGTACTTC CASSFRQGTAYEQYF
medium-sized TRBJ1-4 14 TRBD1 TRBV6-5 TGTGCCAGCAGTTCAGGGGGACGGACTGAAAAACTGTTTTTT CASSSGGRTEKLFF
many TRBJ2-4 22 TRBD2 TRBV4-1 TGCGCCAGCAGCCTTGGGGCCCAGGCCGGGGTAGAGCGGGGGTTGGTCAAAAACATTCAGTACTTC CASSLGAQAGVERGLVKNIQYF
many TRBJ2-3 14 TRBD1 TRBV5-5 TGTGCCAGCAGCTCAGGACAGGGAGCAGATACGCAGTATTTT CASSSGQGADTQYF
many TRBJ2-5 14 TRBD2 TRBV7-3 TGTGCCAGCAGTCCAGCGGGAGGCAGGGAGACCCAGTACTTC CASSPAGGRETQYF
many TRBJ2-7 11 NA TRBV6-1 TGTGCCAGCAGTGAGTACTACGAGCAGTACTTC CASSEYYEQYF
many TRBJ2-1 18 TRBD2 TRBV5-1 TGCGCCAGCAGCTTGGCCATGGCTAGCGGGGGGGTAATCAATGAGCAGTTCTTC CASSLAMASGGVINEQFF
NA TRBJ2-7 14 TRBD1 TRBV6-6 TGTGCCAGCAGTTACTTTGACAGGGCCGACGAGCAGTACTTC CASSYFDRADEQYF
many TRBJ2-7 15 TRBD2 TRBV10-3 TGTGCCTCCAGTGAGGGACTAGCGGACTCCTACGAGCAGTACTTC CASSEGLADSYEQYF
NA TRBJ1-4 12 NA TRBV7-6 TGTGCCAGCAGCGGGCCTAATGAAAAACTGTTTTTT CASSGPNEKLFF
many TRBJ1-2 15 NA TRBV15 TGTGCCACCAGCAGAGACCGACCCGGGGACTATGGCTACACCTTC CATSRDRPGDYGYTF
many TRBJ2-3 14 NA TRBV12-5 TGTGCTAGTGCGGTAGGGACAAACACAGATACGCAGTATTTT CASAVGTNTDTQYF
NA TRBJ2-1 17 NA TRBV6-1 TGTGCCAGCAGTGAAGCGTCCCAGGGGAGTTTCTACAATGAGCAGTTCTTC CASSEASQGSFYNEQFF
many TRBJ2-3 15 NA TRBV6-5 TGTGCCAGCAGTTACGAAGCTCGCTCCACAGATACGCAGTATTTT CASSYEARSTDTQYF
many TRBJ2-5 15 TRBD1 TRBV9 TGTGCCAGCAGCGTTGGGGGACAGGGGTCAGAGACCCAGTACTTC CASSVGGQGSETQYF
NA TRBJ1-1 18 NA TRBV21-1 TGTGCCAGCAGCAACGATGGGGGGACAGGGGATATGAACACTGAAGCTTTCTTT CASSNDGGTGDMNTEAFF
NA TRBJ2-1 16 NA TRBV7-3 TGTGCCAGCAGCTTAAATTCACTAGCCTCCTACAATGAGCAGTTCTTC CASSLNSLASYNEQFF
many TRBJ2-5 16 NA TRBV28 TGTGCCAGCAGTTTGATCGATTGGCAGGGGTCCGAGACCCAGTACTTC CASSLIDWQGSETQYF
many TRBJ2-5 14 TRBD1 TRBV6-6 TGTGCCAGCAGCGACAGGGGGCGCGAAGAGACCCAGTACTTC CASSDRGREETQYF
many TRBJ1-6 14 NA TRBV28 TGTGCCAGCAGTTTATCTCGTAGTAATTCACCCCTCCACTTT CASSLSRSNSPLHF
many TRBJ1-6 17 NA TRBV6-1 TGTGCCAGCAGTGAACTTTTAGGGGTCTCCTATAATTCACCCCTCCACTTT CASSELLGVSYNSPLHF
many TRBJ2-2 18 NA TRBV9 TGTGCCAGCAGCGTAGGGGGGCAGCTTACCTCGAACACCGGGGAGCTGTTTTTT CASSVGGQLTSNTGELFF
many TRBJ1-1 13 NA TRBV7-2 TGTGCCAGCAGCGTCTCAGGGCGGACTGAAGCTTTCTTT CASSVSGRTEAFF
many TRBJ1-2 15 NA TRBV27 TGTGCCAGCAGTCCGCGCGGGGGGACGAGCTCTGGCTACACCTTC CASSPRGGTSSGYTF
few TRBJ2-2 15 TRBD1 TRBV5-1 TGCGCCAGCAGCTGGACAGGGTTGAACACCGGGGAGCTGTTTTTT CASSWTGLNTGELFF
few TRBJ2-2 14 TRBD2 TRBV6-1 TGTGCCATGCGACTAGCGGGGAACACCGGGGAGCTGTTTTTT CAMRLAGNTGELFF
many TRBJ2-5 15 TRBD1 TRBV9 TGTGCCAGCAGCCCCGGGGACAGGGGGCAAGAGACCCAGTACTTC CASSPGDRGQETQYF
NA TRBJ2-5 16 TRBD2 TRBV2 TGTGCCAGCAGCGCTTCGGGACTAGTGGGCGAATCGACCCAGTACTTC CASSASGLVGESTQYF
many TRBJ1-6 14 TRBD1 TRBV6-5 TGTGCCAGCAGCCGAGACAGGGGGCATTCACCCCTCCACTTT CASSRDRGHSPLHF
many TRBJ2-2 15 TRBD2 TRBV7-2 TGTGCCAGCAGCTCTAGCGGGGGGGCCACCGGGGAGCTGTTTTTT CASSSSGGATGELFF
many TRBJ1-1 13 NA TRBV5-4 TGTGCCAGCAGCTCCACGGGGGTCCCTGAAGCTTTCTTT CASSSTGVPEAFF
few TRBJ2-7 15 NA TRBV6-6 TGTGCCAGCAGTTACTCTGGCGGAGATACCTACGAGCAGTACTTC CASSYSGGDTYEQYF